Detailed here is one T cell receptor (beta chain). The antigen is unknown. Germline CDR1 SQVTM, CDR2 ANQGSEA. The CDR3 has 14 amino acids. The data originate from a study of CXCR3-negative and CXCR3-positive naive CD8 T cells. Study-wide results and limits: High diversity, comparable across both naive subsets, contrasted with much lower diversity in memory CD8+ cells.

TRB cDNA libraries were made by UMI-labeled 5' RACE. TCRdb re-called the 5' RACE reads and gives one entry per CDR3 protein, without DNA. The data include under 85,000 distinct CDR3 sequences; the top ten clones carry over 1.3%. The rearrangement links TRBV29-1 to TRBJ2-7; TCRdb reports TRBD1, a call that lacks DNA to check it against. This TCR derives from a human donor in good health. Some clones in this sample may be carry-over from other donors' samples. The sample was naive CXCR3- CD8+ T cells from blood. Regarding subset: CD45RO-CCR7+CD27+CD95- naive CD8+ T cells lacking CXCR3 (TNR3-). The CDR3 here is CSALMTGADYEQYF.